This T cell receptor beta chain was captured by sequencing in a study of blood T cell repertoires in COVID-19. Study at large: Specimens from acute and convalescent COVID-19 originated in the United States, Italy and Spain. PBMCs, B-cell-depleted T cells, or T cells provided the cDNA or gDNA that made up the material.

In the original analysis: From reference gene primer amplification, estimates of nucleated cell counts were derived. Clones were read by immunoSEQ multiplex PCR, and TCRdb kept only the in-frame ones, dropping some. D and trimming come from the DNA, and the V and J calls and clone size come from that table. The sample contains about 24,000 clones, 72% of which appear only once. CDR1 is SEHNR and CDR2 is FQNEAQ in the germline V gene (reference sequence). The CDR3 sequence is 16 residues long. V was pared by 5 bases and J by 12 bases, with 15 bases of the junction left unmatched. This clonotype was sampled from a woman of 80 years or more with acute or convalescent COVID-19. The sample was peripheral blood. This rearrangement joins TRBV7-9 to TRBJ2-7; 14 bases align to TRBD2. CDR3 sequence reads: CASSPNTGTSGGSGYF. In DNA form, the CDR3 reads TGTGCCAGCAGCCCTAACACCGGGACTAGCGGGGGCTCGGGGTACTTC.